The TCR beta chain under discussion was sequenced for a study of blood T cell repertoires in COVID-19. About the research overall: COVID-19 samples from acute and convalescent phases originated in the United States, Italy and Spain. PBMCs, B-cell-depleted T cells, or T cells were the source of the cDNA or gDNA that made up the material.

The CDR3 sequence is 13 residues long. V was pared by 2 bases and J by 5 bases, with 9 bases between. Original data processing: Using reference gene primer amplification, nucleated cell counts were estimated. Sequenced by immunoSEQ multiplex PCR; TCRdb stores in-frame clones only, minus some. D and trimming were read from the DNA, whereas the V and J calls and clone size are those reported in that table. Of around 77,000 clones in the sample, 85% to 90% were seen once. The receptor was derived from an elderly man with acute or convalescent COVID-19. The chain employs TRBV12-3 or TRBV12-4 and TRBJ2-5, with TRBD2 as a possible D gene (6 bases). Sample: peripheral blood. CDR3 nucleotides: TGTGCCAGCAGTTTACGCCGGGGGGAGACCCAGTACTTC. Its translation is CASSLRRGETQYF.